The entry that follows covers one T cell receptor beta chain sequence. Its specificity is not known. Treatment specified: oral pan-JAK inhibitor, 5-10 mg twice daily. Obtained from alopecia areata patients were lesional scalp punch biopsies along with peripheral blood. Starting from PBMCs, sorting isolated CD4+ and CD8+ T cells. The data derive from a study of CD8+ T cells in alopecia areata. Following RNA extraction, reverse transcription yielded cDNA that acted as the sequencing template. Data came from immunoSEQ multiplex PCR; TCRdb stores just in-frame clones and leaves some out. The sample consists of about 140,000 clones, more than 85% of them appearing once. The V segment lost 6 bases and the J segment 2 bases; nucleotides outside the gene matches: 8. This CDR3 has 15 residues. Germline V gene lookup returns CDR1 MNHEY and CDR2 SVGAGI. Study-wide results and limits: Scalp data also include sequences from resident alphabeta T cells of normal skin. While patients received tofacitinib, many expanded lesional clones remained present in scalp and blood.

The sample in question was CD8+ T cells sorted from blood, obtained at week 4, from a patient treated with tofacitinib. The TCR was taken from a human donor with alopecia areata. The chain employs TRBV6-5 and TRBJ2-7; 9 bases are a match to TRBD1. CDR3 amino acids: CASRLTGGRTYEQYF. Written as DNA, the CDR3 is TGTGCCAGCAGGCTGACAGGGGGAAGAACCTACGAGCAGTACTTC.